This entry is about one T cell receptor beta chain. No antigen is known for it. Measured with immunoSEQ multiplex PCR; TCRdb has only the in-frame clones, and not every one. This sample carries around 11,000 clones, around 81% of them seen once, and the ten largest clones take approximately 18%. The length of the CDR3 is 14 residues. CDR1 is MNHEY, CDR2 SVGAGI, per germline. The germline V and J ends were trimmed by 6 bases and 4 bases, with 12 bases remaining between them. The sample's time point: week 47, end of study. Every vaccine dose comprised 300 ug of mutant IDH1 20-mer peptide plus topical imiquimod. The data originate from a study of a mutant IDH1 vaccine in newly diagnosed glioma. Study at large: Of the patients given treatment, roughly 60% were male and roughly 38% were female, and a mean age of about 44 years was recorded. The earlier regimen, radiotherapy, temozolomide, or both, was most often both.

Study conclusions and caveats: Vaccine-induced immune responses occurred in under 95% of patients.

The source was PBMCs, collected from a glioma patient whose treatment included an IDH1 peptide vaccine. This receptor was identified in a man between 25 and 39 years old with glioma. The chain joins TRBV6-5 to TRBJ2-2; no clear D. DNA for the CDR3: TGTGCCAGCAGAAAGCAACAGTTCACCGGGGAGCTGTTTTTT. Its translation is CASRKQQFTGELFF.